This is a list of T cell receptor beta chains from one sample in a study of cytomegalovirus exposure and HLA in healthy donors. This table comes from immunoSEQ multiplex PCR, and its TCRdb copy is limited to in-frame clones, with some not included. This sample has around 80,000 clones, with approximately 65% found just once. The sequenced sample was PBMCs. The receptors originated from a male donor in good health and CMV-seropositive. Each CDR3 is given with its conserved first and last residue. The D gene is left open where the match is weak. A clone size is listed for some rows: how often the clone was seen (once, few, many), or a class if it is expanded.

CDR3aa	CDR3nt	v_gene	j_gene	d_gene	abundance
CASSLAAREDEQYF	TGTGCCAGCAGTTTAGCGGCCAGGGAGGACGAGCAGTACTTC	TRBV28	TRBJ2-7	NA	NA
CASSLVQGGNTEAFF	TGCGCCAGCAGCTTGGTACAGGGCGGGAACACTGAAGCTTTCTTT	TRBV5-1	TRBJ1-1	NA	NA
CASSSPTGQTEAFF	TGCGCCAGCAGCTCCCCCACAGGGCAAACTGAAGCTTTCTTT	TRBV5-1	TRBJ1-1	NA	NA
CASSPTERGFEQYF	TGTGCCAGCAGTCCGACAGAGCGCGGTTTCGAGCAGTACTTC	TRBV28	TRBJ2-7	NA	NA
CAASRVVNTEAFF	TGTGCCGCCTCGCGGGTTGTGAACACTGAAGCTTTCTTT	TRBV6-1	TRBJ1-1	NA	few
CASSIAGQGDQPQHF	TGTGCCAGTAGTATCGCCGGGCAGGGGGATCAGCCCCAGCATTTT	TRBV19	TRBJ1-5	TRBD1	few
CASSRQGSTGELFF	TGTGCCAGTAGCAGACAGGGTAGTACCGGGGAGCTGTTTTTT	TRBV19	TRBJ2-2	TRBD1	NA
CASSLQSGTAYNEQFF	TGTGCCAGCAGCCTTCAAAGTGGGACAGCCTACAATGAGCAGTTCTTC	TRBV5-6	TRBJ2-1	TRBD1	NA
CASKSPVRRRANQPQHF	TGTGCCAGCAAAAGCCCCGTCAGGAGGAGGGCTAATCAGCCCCAGCATTTT	TRBV28	TRBJ1-5	NA	few
CASRSGGSVTDTQYF	TGTGCCAGCCGGAGCGGGGGGTCGGTTACAGATACGCAGTATTTT	TRBV6-1	TRBJ2-3	TRBD2	NA
CASSWGVAGSYEQYF	TGCGCCAGCAGTTGGGGAGTAGCGGGATCCTACGAGCAGTACTTC	TRBV5-1	TRBJ2-7	TRBD2	few
CAWSARRDNSPLHF	TGTGCCTGGAGTGCCAGGCGGGACAATTCACCCCTCCACTTT	TRBV30	TRBJ1-6	NA	few
CASSSSRGTYEQYF	TGTGCCAGCAGCTCGAGCAGGGGGACCTACGAGCAGTACTTC	TRBV7-9	TRBJ2-7	TRBD1	NA
CASSLDGGPGEQYF	TGCGCCAGCAGCTTGGATGGGGGCCCCGGCGAGCAGTACTTC	TRBV5-1	TRBJ2-7	NA	few
CASSFRELQNNEQFF	TGTGCCAGCAGTTTCCGGGAGCTCCAAAACAATGAGCAGTTCTTC	TRBV28	TRBJ2-1	NA	few
CASSLTVFRSSYEQYF	TGTGCCAGCAGCTTAACGGTCTTCCGGAGCTCCTACGAGCAGTACTTC	TRBV7-2	TRBJ2-7	NA	NA
CASRSRGQGDNEQFF	TGTGCCAGCCGGTCGAGGGGACAGGGGGACAATGAGCAGTTCTTC	TRBV19	TRBJ2-1	TRBD1	few
CASSTGQGWDTGELFF	TGTGCCAGCAGCACGGGACAGGGGTGGGACACCGGGGAGCTGTTTTTT	TRBV9	TRBJ2-2	TRBD1	NA
CASSGQGSYEQYF	TGTGCCAGCAGTGGGCAGGGGTCCTACGAGCAGTACTTC	TRBV6-1	TRBJ2-7	NA	NA
CASSDGTANQPQHF	TGTGCCAGCAGTGACGGGACAGCCAATCAGCCCCAGCATTTT	TRBV6-6	TRBJ1-5	TRBD1	NA
CASSSGTGSGANVLTF	TGCGCCAGCAGCTCCGGGACAGGGTCTGGGGCCAACGTCCTGACTTTC	TRBV4-3	TRBJ2-6	TRBD1	NA
CASKPSGSAYTQYF	TGTGCCAGCAAGCCTAGCGGGAGCGCGTATACGCAGTATTTT	TRBV2	TRBJ2-3	TRBD2	NA
CASSLVSGGREDGYTF	TGTGCCAGCAGCTTAGTGTCGGGCGGGAGGGAAGATGGCTACACCTTC	TRBV7-2	TRBJ1-2	NA	few
CASSSYRDSRINEQFF	TGTGCCAGCAGCTCTTACCGGGATTCCCGTATTAATGAGCAGTTCTTC	TRBV7-6	TRBJ2-1	NA	NA
CSVLGAQGYTF	TGCAGCGTCTTGGGGGCGCAAGGCTACACCTTC	TRBV29-1	TRBJ1-2	NA	NA
CASSYRQNTEAFF	TGTGCCAGCAGCTACCGACAGAACACTGAAGCTTTCTTT	TRBV11-3	TRBJ1-1	NA	few
CASSGSYAGGTEAFF	TGTGCCAGCAGCGGATCCTACGCGGGGGGCACTGAAGCTTTCTTT	TRBV9	TRBJ1-1	NA	NA
CASSLAGGSQETQYF	TGTGCCAGCAGCTTAGCCGGAGGGAGTCAAGAGACCCAGTACTTC	TRBV7-9	TRBJ2-5	NA	NA
CASSLEWGGTGDYEQYF	TGTGCCAGCAGCTTAGAGTGGGGGGGGACAGGGGACTACGAGCAGTACTTC	TRBV13	TRBJ2-7	TRBD1	NA
CAWRGRGQTEAFF	TGTGCCTGGAGGGGCAGGGGGCAAACTGAAGCTTTCTTT	TRBV30	TRBJ1-1	TRBD1	NA
CASSFGEGGYTF	TGTGCCAGCAGCTTTGGGGAGGGAGGCTACACCTTC	TRBV5-4	TRBJ1-2	NA	NA
CASSTGGNEKLFF	TGTGCCAGCAGTACAGGGGGGAATGAAAAACTGTTTTTT	TRBV6-5	TRBJ1-4	TRBD1	NA